What follows describes a single TCR beta chain. V shed 1 base and J shed 5 bases, with 6 bases lying between them. Looked up from germline, CDR1 is LNHNV and CDR2 is YYDKDF (reference sequence). This CDR3 is built from 14 residues. The data stem from a study of blood T cells in healthy people across ages. The overall study: Per every two T cells, about one barcoded beta molecule was captured by template switching.

Using a J-beta primer mix together with a sample-barcoded 5' primer, a second PCR was run for roughly 7 to 12 cycles. TCRdb re-analysed the 5' RACE reads in MiXCR, keeping a single row per CDR3 protein. The data hold about 1.7 million distinct CDR3 sequences, with roughly 27% observed a single time. This clonotype originated in a woman in her twenties or thirties in good health. The chain uses TRBV15 and TRBJ1-6; the D is unclear. Sequencing was done on a sample of blood. The CDR3 sequence is CATSRGMDNSPLHF. CDR3 coding DNA: TGTGCCACCAGCAGAGGGATGGATAATTCACCCCTCCACTTT.